A single sample is the source of the 16 T cell receptor beta chains below, sequenced in a study of shared clonotypes between healthy human individuals. Some clones are missing from TCRdb's copy, which holds only in-frame ones; the method was immunoSEQ multiplex PCR. The table includes more than 850,000 clones, around 78% detected once. Input material: memory CD4+ T cells from PBMCs. Subset given: CD45RA-negative fraction. Every receptor here comes from a man between 18 and 29 years old in good health. Some clones in this sample may be carry-over from other donors' samples.

In this sample, this clone turned up a few times. The J gene is TRBJ2-1, the V gene TRBV18; D perhaps matches TRBD1 (5 bases). The V end was cut by 3 bases, the J end by 10 bases, with 19 bases between. The CDR3 contains 15 residues. Per germline, CDR1 KGHSH and CDR2 LQKENI. The CDR3 loop is CASSPPGRQFLEQFF. DNA of the CDR3: TGTGCCAGCTCACCGCCTGGAAGACAGTTTTTAGAGCAGTTCTTC.

This sequence joins TRBV5-1 and TRBJ1-1; 7 bases fit TRBD1. The CDR3 has 16 residues. Germline V gene sequence: CDR1 SGHRS, CDR2 YFSETQ. The junction had 18 bases not matched to a gene; V was cut back by 3 bases and J by 10 bases. In DNA, the CDR3 is TGCGCCAGCAGCTGGGGGCTGGGACAGCCCGTTATTGGAGCTTTCTTT. Translating gives CASSWGLGQPVIGAFF.

CDR3 DNA: TGTGCCAGCAGTCCGGGACTAAACTACGAGCAGTACTTC. Translated: CASSPGLNYEQYF. This chain connects TRBV28 to TRBJ2-7, with TRBD2 identical over 7 bases. This CDR3 contains 13 residues. The germline gives CDR1 MDHEN, CDR2 SYDVKM. V lost 5 bases to trimming and J lost 3 bases; unmatched junction nucleotides: 4.

The CDR3 DNA is TGTGCCAGCAGCTTGGTTGGGGCAAGCTCCTACAATGAGCAGTTCTTC. Translating gives CASSLVGASSYNEQFF. This chain uses TRBV5-6 with TRBJ2-1, with D tentatively TRBD1 (5 bases). The CDR3 has 16 residues. Between the trimmed V and J ends, which lost 0 bases and 0 bases, there was a span of 10 bases. Germline V lookup: CDR1 SGHDT, CDR2 YYEEEE.

This clone has just one count. This chain uses TRBV4-1 with TRBJ2-3, with a weak D call TRBD2 (5 bases). The length of the CDR3 is 17 residues. The germline V gene has CDR1 MGHRA and CDR2 YSYEKL. V lost 2 bases and J 0 bases, leaving 15 bases between the germline ends. The CDR3 protein is CASSQHPAGRSTDTQYF. The DNA for the CDR3 is TGCGCCAGCAGCCAACATCCGGCGGGTCGTAGCACAGATACGCAGTATTTT.

The chain recombines TRBV2 with TRBJ1-5, with TRBD1 matching over 7 bases. Per germline, CDR1 SNHLY and CDR2 FYNNEI. This CDR3 comprises 14 residues. The V and J ends lost 7 bases and 5 bases, in that order; junction bases with no gene match: 8. The CDR3 protein is CASTSTGFDQPQHF. CDR3 bases: TGTGCCAGCACCTCGACAGGGTTTGATCAGCCCCAGCATTTT.

For this clone: The sample has other DNA sequences that encode this CDR3 too. The chain is built from TRBV5-1 and TRBJ1-5; 10 bases agree with TRBD1. CDR3 length: 15 residues. CDR1 and CDR2 (germline): SGHRS, YFSETQ. V was pared by 0 bases and J by 7 bases, with 4 bases of the junction left unmatched. The CDR3 loop is CASSLGDRGSQPQHF. Written as DNA, the CDR3 is TGCGCCAGCAGCTTGGGGGACAGGGGTAGCCAGCCCCAGCATTTT.

The chain joins TRBV5-5 to TRBJ2-7, with D tentatively TRBD1 (5 bases). The CDR3 totals 14 residues. Germline V gene lookup returns CDR1 SGHKS and CDR2 YYEKEE (reference sequence). The ends were cut back, 2 bases at V and 0 bases at J, with 9 bases in the middle. The DNA of the CDR3 is TGTGCCAGCAGCTTTGACAGAAGCTCCTACGAGCAGTACTTC. Its protein product is CASSFDRSSYEQYF.

V and J are TRBV28 and TRBJ2-1; D perhaps matches TRBD2 (6 bases). Germline CDR1 and CDR2: MDHEN and SYDVKM. V was cut by 9 bases and J by 5 bases, with 17 bases left in between. The CDR3 totals 14 residues. For the CDR3, the DNA is TGTGCCAGTTTCCGGGACTGGTCTAACAATGAGCAGTTCTTC. It is translated as CASFRDWSNNEQFF.

Worth noting for this clone: The sample carries other DNA sequences with the same CDR3. This rearrangement joins TRBV2 to TRBJ2-5; 7 positions match TRBD2. V shed 6 bases, J shed 7 bases, and the junction held 14 bases outside the gene matches. The CDR3 is 15 residues long. The germline CDR1 and CDR2 sequences are SNHLY and FYNNEI. The CDR3 is CASRETSGGVGTQYF. CDR3 sequence (DNA): TGTGCCAGCAGAGAGACTAGTGGGGGGGTAGGGACCCAGTACTTC. The whole variable domain, filled in from reference TRBV2 and TRBJ2-5, reads EPEVTQTPSHQVTQMGQEVILRCVPISNHLYFYWYRQILGQKVEFLVSFYNNEISEKSEIFDDQFSVERPDGSNFTLKIRSTKLEDSAMYFCASRETSGGVGTQYFGPGTRLLVL.

The chain carries TRBV2 and TRBJ1-3, with a weak D call TRBD1 (5 bases). The CDR3 sequence is 15 residues long. Trimming removed 3 bases from V and 5 bases from J, with 14 bases in between. CDR1 and CDR2 from the germline V gene are SNHLY and FYNNEI. CDR3 sequence reads: CASSDVGDLRNTIYF. The DNA of the CDR3 is TGTGCCAGCAGTGATGTGGGGGACCTCAGAAACACCATATATTTT.

In its sample, this clone was seen once. The V gene is TRBV2, the J gene TRBJ1-5; 8 nucleotides match TRBD1. Germline CDR1 is SNHLY and CDR2 is FYNNEI. The V gene end was trimmed by 7 bases and the J gene end by 6 bases; junction bases not matched to a gene: 11. The length of the CDR3 is 15 residues. The CDR3 coding sequence is TGTGCCAGCACATTACACACAGGGGGATTTCAGCCCCAGCATTTT. Translated, it gives CASTLHTGGFQPQHF.

This chain links TRBV7-9 with TRBJ2-1, with no clear D. This CDR3 spans 16 amino acids. Germline V gene data show CDR1 as SEHNR and CDR2 as FQNEAQ (reference sequence). Trimming pared 1 base from V and 2 bases from J, leaving 12 bases between. CDR3 coding DNA: TGTGCCAGCAGCTTAGTGGCAGTCCCGACCTACAATGAGCAGTTCTTC. It translates to CASSLVAVPTYNEQFF.

This sequence joins TRBV6-5 and TRBJ1-3; D is ambiguous. This CDR3 region has 14 residues. CDR1 and CDR2 (germline): MNHEY, SVGAGI. Trimming removed 5 bases at V and 9 bases at J, with 17 bases between. The CDR3 sequence is CASSRRERGGTIYF. The CDR3 DNA sequence: TGTGCCAGCAGTCGCCGGGAACGCGGCGGCACCATATATTTT.

The gene calls are TRBV27 and TRBJ2-5; 10 bases agree with TRBD2. Germline CDR1 reads MNHEY; CDR2 reads SMNVEV (reference sequence). CDR3 length: 14 amino acids. The V gene end was trimmed by 4 bases and the J gene end by 9 bases; junction bases not matched to a gene: 8. As DNA, the CDR3 is TGTGCCAGCAGTTCTCTAGCGGGAGTAGGGTCCCAGTACTTC. As protein: CASSSLAGVGSQYF.

With respect to this clone: A much larger clone is a single base away; this may be a read error. Other DNA sequences in this sample translate to the same CDR3. The CDR3 here is CASSPGQGNTEAFF. The CDR3 bases are TGTGCCAGCAGCCCGGGACAGGGGAACACTGAAGCTTTCTTT. The chain combines TRBV11-2 with TRBJ1-1; TRBD1 matches at 9 bases. Germline CDR1 reads SGHAT; CDR2 reads FQNNGV. This CDR3 is 14 amino acids long. Trimming at V came to 5 bases and at J to 1 base, leaving 2 bases not matched to a gene.